This TCR beta chain was observed in a study of blood T cell repertoires in COVID-19. Study in general: Sample material is recorded as cDNA or gDNA derived from T cells, B-cell-depleted T cells, or PBMCs.

Sequenced by immunoSEQ multiplex PCR; TCRdb stores in-frame clones only, minus some. The sample carries approximately 190,000 clones, 84% recorded once. Germline CDR1 LNHDA, CDR2 SQIVND (reference sequence). The V end lost 10 bases, the J end lost 7 bases, and 19 bases lay between the germline ends. The CDR3 length is 14 residues. The rearrangement joins TRBV19 to TRBJ1-4; a weak D match, TRBD1 (5 bases). The sample was PBMCs or T cells enriched from blood (not recorded which). This sequence originates from a woman in her 30s who had been exposed to COVID-19. The CDR3 DNA sequence: TGTGCCACCGGGTGGCAGGGTGTCGGTGAAAAACTGTTTTTT. Amino acid sequence: CATGWQGVGEKLFF.